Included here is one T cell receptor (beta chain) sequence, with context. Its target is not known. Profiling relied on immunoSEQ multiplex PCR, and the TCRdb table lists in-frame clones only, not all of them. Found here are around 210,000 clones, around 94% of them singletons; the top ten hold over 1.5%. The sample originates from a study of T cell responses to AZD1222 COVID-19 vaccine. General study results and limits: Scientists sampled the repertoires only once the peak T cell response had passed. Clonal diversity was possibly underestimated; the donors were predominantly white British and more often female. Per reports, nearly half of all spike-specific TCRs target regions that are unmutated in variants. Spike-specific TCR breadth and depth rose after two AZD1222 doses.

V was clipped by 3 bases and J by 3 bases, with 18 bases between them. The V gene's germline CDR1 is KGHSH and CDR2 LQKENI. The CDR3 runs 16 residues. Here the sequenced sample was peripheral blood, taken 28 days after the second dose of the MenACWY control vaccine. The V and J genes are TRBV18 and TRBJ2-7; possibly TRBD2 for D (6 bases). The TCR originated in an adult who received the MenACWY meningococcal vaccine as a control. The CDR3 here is CASSPRTGDPDYEQYF. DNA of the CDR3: TGTGCCAGCTCACCGAGGACGGGGGATCCCGACTACGAGCAGTACTTC.